Listed below are T cell receptor beta chains from one sample, sequenced in a study of cytomegalovirus exposure and HLA in healthy donors. Clones were read by immunoSEQ multiplex PCR, and TCRdb kept only the in-frame ones, dropping some. In the table there are over 100,000 clones, approximately 72% of which are singletons. Material for sequencing was PBMCs. The receptor set was obtained from a man younger than 30 in good health and CMV-seronegative. CDR3s include the opening cysteine and the closing phenylalanine or tryptophan. Fields, in order: D gene, clone size, V gene, J gene, CDR3 DNA, CDR3 protein. The D gene is left open where the match is weak. Not all rows give a size; the values are once, few, many and, for expanded clones, a class.

TRBD2	-	TRBV29-1	TRBJ2-1	TGCAGCGTTGAGGGACTAGCGGGGGAGAACAATGAGCAGTTCTTC	CSVEGLAGENNEQFF
-	few	TRBV6-6	TRBJ1-6	TGTGCCAGCAGTTATCCAGGGCGCAATTCACCCCTCCACTTT	CASSYPGRNSPLHF
TRBD1	few	TRBV7-6	TRBJ2-7	TGTGCCAGCAGCTTGCGACAGGGGGCTGGGTGGTACTTC	CASSLRQGAGWYF
TRBD1	-	TRBV10-3	TRBJ1-2	TGTGCCACCACTACAGGGGCTAACTATGGCTACACCTTC	CATTTGANYGYTF
TRBD1	few	TRBV10-3	TRBJ1-1	TGTGCCATCAGCCTTCCGGGACAGGGAACTGAAGCTTTCTTT	CAISLPGQGTEAFF
-	-	TRBV6-1	TRBJ2-7	TGTGCCAGCAGTGCCCGACAGCGCTCCTACGAGCAGTACTTC	CASSARQRSYEQYF
TRBD2	once	TRBV4-3	TRBJ2-2	TGCGCCAGCAGCCAAGATGGAATAGGGAGCGGGAGAATTAGCACCGGGGAGCTGTTTTTT	CASSQDGIGSGRISTGELFF
-	-	TRBV29-1	TRBJ2-7	TGCAGCGCCTCCCGGGACAATTGGAAGCAGTACTTC	CSASRDNWKQYF
-	few	TRBV29-1	TRBJ2-3	TGCAGCGTTGGAGGAATAAAGAGGGAGAGTAGCACAGATACGCAGTATTTT	CSVGGIKRESSTDTQYF
-	once	TRBV5-6	TRBJ2-3	TGTGCCAGCAGCTTGGGTCCGGCAGGTACGCAGTATTTT	CASSLGPAGTQYF
-	-	TRBV12-5	TRBJ2-1	TGTGCTAGTGGTTTAGGGGGACGGGGTGAGCAGTTCTTC	CASGLGGRGEQFF
TRBD2	-	TRBV5-1	TRBJ2-7	TGCGCCAGCAGCACTAGCGGGAGTGGGGAGCAGTACTTC	CASSTSGSGEQYF
-	-	TRBV7-9	TRBJ2-7	TGTGCCAGCAGCCTCCCCGGGACTGTGTACGAGCAGTACTTC	CASSLPGTVYEQYF
-	-	TRBV6-5	TRBJ1-1	TGTGCCAGCACCGGGGGGGGTGAAGCTTTCTTT	CASTGGGEAFF
TRBD1	few	TRBV4-1	TRBJ2-7	TGCGCCAGCAGCCCGGGACAGGGAATTTACGAGCAGTACTTC	CASSPGQGIYEQYF
TRBD2	few	TRBV6-6	TRBJ2-1	TGTGCCAGCAGTTCCGCAGCGAGCGGGGGGGTTTATGAGCAGTTCTTC	CASSSAASGGVYEQFF
-	-	TRBV7-9	TRBJ2-2	TGTGCCGGGTGGAGCGACACCGGGGAGCTGTTTTTT	CAGWSDTGELFF
-	-	TRBV28	TRBJ1-6	TGTGCCAGCAGTTCTTCAGGGTTCCGAACTCAAGAGTCACCCCTCCACTTT	CASSSSGFRTQESPLHF
TRBD2	-	TRBV30	TRBJ2-5	TGTGCCTGGAGTCGACGGACTAGCGGGGGGAAAGAGACCCAGTACTTC	CAWSRRTSGGKETQYF
TRBD1	once	TRBV28	TRBJ2-7	TGTGCCAGCAGTTTGTTTCTTTACAGGGGTTCCTACGAGCAGTACTTC	CASSLFLYRGSYEQYF
TRBD1	-	TRBV18	TRBJ1-1	TGTGCCAGCTCACCACGGACAGGGCGCCTGAAGGAGAAAAACACTGAAGCTTTCTTT	CASSPRTGRLKEKNTEAFF
-	once	TRBV28	TRBJ1-4	TGTGCCAGCAGTTTATCGACGGGGTGGGTGAAACTGTTTTTT	CASSLSTGWVKLFF
-	-	TRBV2	TRBJ1-2	TGTGCCAGCGCCGACAGTCTTTTTTGGGGCTACACCTTC	CASADSLFWGYTF
-	-	TRBV19	TRBJ2-7	TGTGCCAGTAGTATCTCTGCGGGGCCCTACGAGCAGTACTTC	CASSISAGPYEQYF
TRBD1	-	TRBV10-3	TRBJ2-3	TGTGCCATCAGGACCGACAGGGGGCTGACAGATACGCAGTATTTT	CAIRTDRGLTDTQYF
TRBD1	-	TRBV28	TRBJ2-7	TGTGCCAGCAGCGAGACAGGGGGCTTTCATCAGCAGTACTTC	CASSETGGFHQQYF
-	-	TRBV19	TRBJ2-7	TGTGCCAGTAGTATAGGGCCAGGACGGGGCTCCTACGAGCAGTACTTC	CASSIGPGRGSYEQYF
-	few	TRBV18	TRBJ1-1	TGTGCCAGCTCACCAACGGAGGCTGAAGCTTTCTTT	CASSPTEAEAFF
TRBD2	few	TRBV5-6	TRBJ2-7	TGTGCCAGCAGCCGACCCGAGCTAGCGGGAGACGAGCAGTACTTC	CASSRPELAGDEQYF
TRBD1	-	TRBV9	TRBJ1-4	TGTGCCAGCAGCGTAGGGTCGGGACAGGGAACTAATGAAAAACTGTTTTTT	CASSVGSGQGTNEKLFF
-	-	TRBV6-5	TRBJ1-2	TGTGCCAGCAGCCGGCAGGACTATGGCTACACCTTC	CASSRQDYGYTF
TRBD1	few	TRBV6-6	TRBJ2-7	TGTGCCAGCAGTTGGACAGGGGGCTACGAGCAGTACTTC	CASSWTGGYEQYF
-	-	TRBV11-2	TRBJ2-1	TGTGCCAGCAGCTTAGATCTCCAAACTAAAGCCTACAATGAGCAGTTCTTC	CASSLDLQTKAYNEQFF
-	few	TRBV28	TRBJ2-7	TGTGCCAGCAGCCGGGACTCCCCCTACGAGCAGTACTTC	CASSRDSPYEQYF
-	-	TRBV15	TRBJ2-5	TGTGCCACCAGCAGAGGCAGAGAGACCCAGTACTTC	CATSRGRETQYF
-	-	TRBV30	TRBJ2-7	TGTGCCTGGAGTAAGATGGCAGGGGCATCCTACGAGCAGTACTTC	CAWSKMAGASYEQYF
TRBD1	-	TRBV4-3	TRBJ2-5	TGCGCCAGCAGCCACGGGACAGGGGGGCAAGAGACCCAGTACTTC	CASSHGTGGQETQYF
-	-	TRBV19	TRBJ1-5	TGTGCCAGTACCCCACGGAGGGACCCCAATCAGCCCCAGCATTTT	CASTPRRDPNQPQHF
TRBD1	-	TRBV5-4	TRBJ1-3	TGTGCCAGCAGCTACAGGGGGTCGGGAAACACCATATATTTT	CASSYRGSGNTIYF
TRBD1	-	TRBV7-9	TRBJ1-5	TGTTCCAGCAGCTTTTCACAGGGGGCCACTACAGGCAATCAGCCCCAGCATTTT	CSSSFSQGATTGNQPQHF
TRBD2	few	TRBV5-1	TRBJ2-1	TGCGCCAGCAGGCTAGCGGGATTCGGCAATGAGCAGTTCTTC	CASRLAGFGNEQFF
TRBD2	-	TRBV4-3	TRBJ2-1	TGCGCCAGCAGCCAAGCTAGCGGGAGGGGTAATGAGCAGTTCTTC	CASSQASGRGNEQFF
-	-	TRBV5-6	TRBJ2-3	TGTGCCAGCACGCGGGACTCTGCCACAGATACGCAGTATTTT	CASTRDSATDTQYF
-	once	TRBV6-5	TRBJ2-3	TGTGCCAGCAGTGCTCTGTCTAGCGCAGATACGCAGTATTTT	CASSALSSADTQYF
-	-	TRBV5-1	TRBJ2-3	TGCGCCAGCAGCTTGGCCAGGGGGGTAGCAGATACGCAGTATTTT	CASSLARGVADTQYF
-	-	TRBV5-8	TRBJ1-5	TGTGCCAGCAGCTCTCAAGGGAGATATCGGCCCCAGCATTTT	CASSSQGRYRPQHF
-	-	TRBV15	TRBJ1-2	TGTGCCACCAGCAGTCCCCGGGACTACTATGGCTACACCTTC	CATSSPRDYYGYTF
-	-	TRBV30	TRBJ1-6	TGTGCCTGGACCGGACTAGCCCTTTATAATTCACCCCTCCACTTT	CAWTGLALYNSPLHF
-	-	TRBV27	TRBJ2-7	TGTGCCAGCAGTAGCGCGGGACAGTACTACGAGCAGTACTTC	CASSSAGQYYEQYF
TRBD1	few	TRBV10-3	TRBJ2-3	TGTGCCATCACTTCGACAGGGCTCGGGGATACGCAGTATTTT	CAITSTGLGDTQYF
-	-	TRBV6-5	TRBJ2-7	TGTGCCAGCAGAAGAGACAGATACGAGCAGTACTTC	CASRRDRYEQYF
TRBD1	-	TRBV30	TRBJ2-2	TGTGCCTGGAGTGGACAGGGGTCCGGGGAGCTGTTTTTT	CAWSGQGSGELFF